These 6 T cell receptor beta chains were sequenced from one sample in a study of breast tumors, draining lymph nodes, adjacent tissues. TCRdb recomputed calls from the multiplex PCR reads with MiXCR, one row per CDR3 protein. Of about 12,000 distinct CDR3 sequences in the sample, about 50% are singletons; the top ten hold less than 40%. Sequenced input: breast tumor tissue. Source of these receptors: a female donor with breast cancer. Some clones in this sample may be carry-over from other donors' samples.

Ten or more counts support this clonotype. The J gene is TRBJ2-7, the V gene TRBV5-1; 12 bases are a match to TRBD2. The V segment lost 1 base and the J segment 3 bases; nucleotides outside the gene matches: 2. This CDR3 is built from 15 residues. The germline CDR1 and CDR2 sequences are SGHRS and YFSETQ. CDR3 region: CASSLTSGRLYEQYF. As DNA, the CDR3 is TGCGCCAGCAGCTTGACTAGCGGGAGGCTCTACGAGCAGTACTTC. Using reference TRBV5-1 and TRBJ2-7 for the parts outside the CDR3, the full variable domain is KAGVTQTPRYLIKTRGQQVTLSCSPISGHRSVSWYQQTPGQGLQFLFEYFSETQRNKGNFPGRFSGRQFSNSRSEMNVSTLELGDSALYLCASSLTSGRLYEQYFGPGTRLTVT.

The chain employs TRBV2 and TRBJ2-7; perhaps TRBD2 as D (5 bases). Trimming took 5 bases from V and 1 from J, leaving 9 bases between them. This CDR3 has 13 residues. The germline gives CDR1 SNHLY, CDR2 FYNNEI. The chain's CDR3 is CASSLLESYEQYF. The DNA for the CDR3 is TGTGCCAGCAGTCTACTAGAATCCTACGAGCAGTACTTC.

This clonotype was counted at least ten times. The chain links TRBV4-2 to TRBJ2-3; the D is unclear. Germline lookup yields CDR1 LGHNA and CDR2 YNFKEQ. This CDR3 has 14 amino acids. Trimming took off 0 bases at V and 3 bases at J, with 7 bases between the two ends. This chain's CDR3 is CASSQDHGTDTQYF. As DNA, the CDR3 is TGTGCCAGCAGCCAAGATCACGGGACAGATACGCAGTATTTT.

This clonotype is classed as medium-sized. The CDR3 DNA reads as TGTGCCAGCAGCGTAAGCGGGGGGGCAACCGGGGAGCTGTTTTTT. Protein: CASSVSGGATGELFF. V is TRBV9 and J is TRBJ2-2, with 10 nucleotides matching TRBD2. CDR1 and CDR2 (germline): SGDLS, YYNGEE. This CDR3 has 15 amino acids. V lost 1 base and J lost 5; bases outside the gene matches: 2.

As concerns this clonotype: This may be a read error: a much more frequent sequence differs by one nucleotide. V usage is TRBV7-2 and J usage is TRBJ1-2; D unresolved. The germline V gene has CDR1 SGHTA and CDR2 FQGNSA. This CDR3 is built from 13 residues. Trimming took off 7 bases at V and 4 bases at J, with 13 bases between the two ends. The CDR3 spells CASNLGKGYGYTF. CDR3 nucleotides: TGTGCCAGCAACTTGGGCAAAGGCTATGGCTACACCTTC.

This clonotype was recorded many times. The DNA of the CDR3 is TGTGCCACCGCGGGACCCTTTACTCCCGAGCAGTACTTC. Amino acids: CATAGPFTPEQYF. The chain recombines TRBV2 with TRBJ2-7, with D possibly TRBD2 on 6 matching bases. V was trimmed by 10 bases and J by 6 bases, leaving 19 bases between them. The length of the CDR3 is 13 residues. The germline CDR1 and CDR2 sequences are SNHLY and FYNNEI.